This passage covers 28 T cell receptor beta chains from one sample sequenced in a study of blood T cells in healthy people across ages. The authors ran a second PCR of about 7 to 12 cycles using a sample-barcoded 5' primer and a J-beta primer mix. TCRdb redid the calling of the 5' RACE reads with MiXCR, one entry per CDR3 protein. The table records about 760,000 distinct CDR3 sequences, just under 25% of them present only once. This sample also belongs to another study, concerning T cells of mothers and their children.

Sequencing was done on a sample of blood. Receptor source: a boy aged 5 to 17 in good health.

V usage is TRBV20-1 and J usage is TRBJ2-1; 7 positions agree with TRBD1. J was trimmed by 1 base and V by 5 bases; bases with no gene match: 11. The CDR3 is made up of 16 amino acids. Germline V lookup: CDR1 DFQATT, CDR2 SNEGSKA (reference sequence). The CDR3 DNA reads as TGCAGTGCTCGTTTACAGGGGAGAGGTTCCTACAATGAGCAGTTCTTC. Translating it yields CSARLQGRGSYNEQFF.

Ten or more counts support this clonotype. This chain joins TRBV6-5 and TRBJ2-4; D assignment may be TRBD1 or TRBD2 (5 bases each). The CDR3 runs 18 residues. Between the trimmed V and J ends, which lost 5 bases and 0 bases, there was a span of 20 bases. Germline-derived CDR1 and CDR2 are MNHEY and SVGAGI. The CDR3 protein is CASSRDGPPKIAKNIQYF. Written as DNA, the CDR3 is TGTGCCAGCAGTCGGGACGGCCCTCCGAAAATAGCCAAAAACATTCAGTACTTC.

This chain joins TRBV28 and TRBJ2-2; D is ambiguous. Deletions cut 8 bases from V and 4 bases from J, with 8 bases between. This CDR3 region has 12 residues. CDR1 is MDHEN and CDR2 is SYDVKM in the germline V gene. CDR3 sequence: CASDTSTGELFF. The CDR3 bases are TGTGCCAGCGATACGTCCACCGGGGAGCTGTTTTTT.

The V and J genes are TRBV2 and TRBJ2-5; 9 bases agree with TRBD2. The J call is uncertain, as TRBJ2-1 better fits the DNA end. This CDR3 is built from 14 residues. Germline values: CDR1 SNHLY, CDR2 FYNNEI. Written as DNA, the CDR3 is TGTGCCAGCAGGGTAGCGGGAGAGGGCAATGAGCAGTTCTTC. This encodes CASRVAGEGNEQFF.

This chain uses TRBV7-9 with TRBJ2-2; 9 nucleotides align to TRBD1. CDR3 size: 16 residues. Unmatched junction bases numbered 10, after V lost 5 bases and J lost 6 bases. Germline V gene sequence: CDR1 SEHNR, CDR2 FQNEAQ (reference sequence). The CDR3 DNA reads TGTGCCAGCAGCCACCTGGACAGGGGCTTACCCGGGGAGCTGTTTTTT. The encoded protein is CASSHLDRGLPGELFF.

This clonotype was detected only a few times. The junction shows a germline mismatch at one end, possibly a read error. V gene TRBV7-7 combines with J gene TRBJ2-3; 7 bases map to TRBD2. The CDR3 loop spans 15 amino acids. Germline V gene data show CDR1 as SSHAT and CDR2 as FNYEAQ (reference sequence). CDR3 amino acids: CASSWGRGVTDTQYF. The DNA of the CDR3 is TGTGCTAGCAGCTGGGGACGGGGGGTCACAGATACGCAGTATTTT.

The chain recombines TRBV20-1 with TRBJ2-1, with 8 bases aligning to TRBD2. The end of the DNA aligns better with TRBJ2-7, so the J call may be wrong. CDR1 DFQATT and CDR2 SNEGSKA come from the germline V gene (reference sequence). The CDR3 is made up of 14 amino acids. The CDR3 spells CSARASFAGGEQYF. The DNA for the CDR3 is TGCAGTGCTAGAGCGTCGTTCGCGGGGGGAGAGCAGTACTTC.

As for this clonotype: With a much larger clone just one base away, this may be a read error. This chain joins TRBV7-9 and TRBJ2-1; a possible D gene is TRBD2 (6 bases). The CDR3 has 15 amino acids. Germline V CDR1 and CDR2: SEHNR, FQNEAQ (reference sequence). V was shortened by 3 bases and J by 0 bases, with 9 bases between the two germline ends. CDR3 sequence: CASSFVGSSYNEQFF. For the CDR3, the DNA is TGTGCCAGCAGCTTCGTCGGGAGCTCCTACAATGAGCAGTTCTTC. The entire variable domain, with the rest obtained from reference TRBV7-9 and TRBJ2-1, is as follows: DTGVSQNPRHKITKRGQNVTFRCDPISEHNRLYWYRQTLGQGPEFLTYFQNEAQLEKSRLLSDRFSAERPKGSFSTLEIQRTEQGDSAMYLCASSFVGSSYNEQFFGPGTRLTVL.

This clonotype was seen at least ten times. This chain connects TRBV5-1 to TRBJ1-1; no clear D gene. CDR1 is SGHRS, CDR2 YFSETQ, per germline. This CDR3 region has 16 residues. The V end was cut by 4 bases, the J end by 1 base, with 17 bases between. The CDR3 protein is CASSPGRGKANTEAFF. Here the CDR3 DNA reads TGCGCCAGCAGCCCTGGGAGAGGGAAGGCGAACACTGAAGCTTTCTTT.

The chain employs TRBV20-1 and TRBJ2-7, with 12 bases identical to TRBD2. V dropped 6 bases and J dropped 3; count of bases not matched to a gene: 6. The CDR3 loop spans 14 amino acids. Per the germline V gene, CDR1 is DFQATT and CDR2 is SNEGSKA (reference sequence). The CDR3 reads CSARLAGARYEQYF. CDR3 DNA: TGCAGTGCCCGACTAGCGGGAGCTCGCTACGAGCAGTACTTC.

The chain recombines TRBV12-3 or TRBV12-4 with TRBJ1-6; possible D gene TRBD1, 5 bases. The CDR3 spans 19 residues. Deletions cut 6 bases from V and 8 bases from J, with 29 bases between. Here the CDR3 DNA reads TGTGCCAGCAGACTTCCTGGAACCACCCCGGCCAGGGATGATTCACCCCTCCACTTT. This encodes CASRLPGTTPARDDSPLHF.

V usage is TRBV21-1 and J usage is TRBJ2-5; the table names TRBD1, a call not compared with the DNA. TRBV21-1 is given as a pseudogene. The CDR3 extends over 15 amino acids. CDR3 residues: CASRRKRGTQETQYF. DNA of the CDR3: TGTGCCAGCAGACGAAAGCGGGGGACACAAGAGACCCAGTACTTC.

The rearrangement joins TRBV6-1 to TRBJ1-2; no reliable D call. Germline CDR1 MNHNS, CDR2 SASEGT. Trimming took off 0 bases at V and 5 bases at J, with 10 bases between the two ends. The length of the CDR3 is 14 residues. The CDR3 nucleotides are TGTGCCAGCAGTGAAGCGCTTCCAGGTTATGGCTACACCTTC. It is translated as CASSEALPGYGYTF.

This clonotype turned up a few times. V gene TRBV7-6 combines with J gene TRBJ2-7, with D tentatively TRBD1 (6 bases). The CDR3 contains 16 residues. From germline, CDR1 is SGHVS and CDR2 FNYEAQ. V was clipped by 3 bases and J by 2 bases, with 17 bases between them. CDR3 in DNA: TGTGCCAGCAGCTTTTCAGAGACAGGCGCAACCTACGAGCAGTACTTC. This codes for CASSFSETGATYEQYF.

This clonotype turned up a few times. The chain is built from TRBV12-3 or TRBV12-4 and TRBJ1-1; D gene ambiguous. Deletions cut 6 bases from V and 5 bases from J, with 13 bases between. This CDR3 comprises 13 residues. CDR3 sequence reads: CASRPTGTTEAFF. The CDR3 DNA reads as TGTGCCAGCAGGCCGACGGGAACAACTGAAGCTTTCTTT.

This clonotype was detected only a few times. The junction differs from germline at one of its ends, possibly a read error. The rearrangement joins TRBV4-1 to TRBJ2-1; the match to TRBD2 covers 9 bases. The CDR3 is made up of 15 amino acids. Germline assignment: CDR1 MGHRA and CDR2 YSYEKL. CDR3 bases: TGCGCCAGCAGCCGCCCGAATAGCGGGAGCGTCATGCGGCTCTTC. It translates to CASSRPNSGSVMRLF.

This clonotype was detected only a few times. The V call is TRBV7-3, the J call TRBJ2-1; D uncertain. CDR1 SGHTA and CDR2 FQGTGA come from the germline V gene. V lost 5 bases to trimming and J lost 9 bases, with 8 bases between them. CDR3 length: 11 amino acids. CDR3 sequence (DNA): TGTGCCAGCAGCGACCGTAGTGAGCAGTTCTTC. The encoded protein is CASSDRSEQFF.

This clonotype came up many times. The V gene is TRBV20-1, the J gene TRBJ2-1; D gene ambiguous. V was trimmed by 4 bases and J by 2 bases, leaving 6 bases between them. The V gene's germline CDR1 is DFQATT and CDR2 SNEGSKA (reference sequence). The CDR3 is 12 amino acids. CDR3 sequence: CSATSTYNEQFF. The CDR3 DNA reads as TGCAGTGCTACCTCGACCTACAATGAGCAGTTCTTC.

In its sample, this clonotype was seen a few times. The rearrangement links TRBV7-9 to TRBJ2-5, with D tentatively TRBD1 (5 bases). V lost 0 bases and J lost 2, with 10 bases in between. Germline CDR1 reads SEHNR; CDR2 reads FQNEAQ (reference sequence). The length of the CDR3 is 15 residues. The CDR3 DNA sequence: TGTGCCAGCAGCTTAGCCAGGGCGGCACAAGAGACCCAGTACTTC. This translates into CASSLARAAQETQYF.

V is TRBV7-6 and J is TRBJ2-7; the D is unclear. The V end was cut by 5 bases, the J end by 0 bases, with 8 bases between. From germline, CDR1 is SGHVS and CDR2 FNYEAQ. This CDR3 has 13 amino acids. The CDR3 is CASSPNPSYEQYF. CDR3 nucleotides: TGTGCCAGCAGCCCCAATCCCTCCTACGAGCAGTACTTC.

This clonotype was seen only a few times. The chain has TRBV29-1 and TRBJ2-1, with 8 bases fitting TRBD2. The CDR3 runs 13 residues. The ends lost 5 bases at V and 9 bases at J; junction bases unmatched: 9. Per germline, CDR1 SQVTM and CDR2 ANQGSEA. The CDR3 reads CSVSPAGAAEQFF. DNA for the CDR3: TGCAGCGTTAGCCCAGCGGGAGCAGCTGAGCAGTTCTTC.

This clonotype was counted only a few times. CDR3 amino acids: CASRARDLGELFF. The CDR3 nucleotides are TGTGCCAGCAGGGCCCGCGACTTGGGGGAGCTGTTTTTT. The rearrangement links TRBV2 to TRBJ2-2; D is ambiguous. CDR1 SNHLY and CDR2 FYNNEI come from the germline V gene. The CDR3 is 13 amino acids. Trimming pared 6 bases from V and 8 bases from J, leaving 13 bases between.

The gene calls are TRBV12-3 or TRBV12-4 and TRBJ2-2, with 7 bases fitting TRBD2. The CDR3 covers 16 residues. V shed 7 bases, J shed 4 bases, and the junction held 12 bases outside the gene matches. The CDR3 bases are TGTGCCAGCATCATAGTGGCTAGCGGACGCACCGGGGAGCTGTTTTTT. Translated, it gives CASIIVASGRTGELFF.

The rearrangement joins TRBV7-8 to TRBJ1-2; D is possibly TRBD1 (5 bases). The V end was cut by 5 bases, the J end by 2 bases, with 15 bases between. The CDR3 length is 15 residues. Germline loops: CDR1 SGHVS, CDR2 FQNEAQ. The CDR3 reads CASSPRPWDNYGYTF. The CDR3 DNA follows: TGTGCCAGCAGCCCCCGCCCGTGGGACAACTATGGCTACACCTTC.

This clonotype was found a few times. The rearrangement links TRBV11-3 to TRBJ2-4; D is ambiguous. The CDR3 length is 14 residues. Per germline, CDR1 SGHNT and CDR2 YENEEA. V was shortened by 2 bases and J by 5 bases, with 10 bases between the two germline ends. The CDR3 loop is CASSLRSGENIQYF. The CDR3, as DNA: TGTGCCAGCAGCTTACGCAGTGGGGAAAACATTCAGTACTTC. Full variable domain (outside the CDR3, taken from reference TRBV11-3 and TRBJ2-4): EAGVVQSPRYKIIEKKQPVAFWCNPISGHNTLYWYLQNLGQGPELLIRYENEEAVDDSQLPKDRFSAERLKGVDSTLKIQPAELGDSAVYLCASSLRSGENIQYFGAGTRLSVL.

The rearrangement joins TRBV19 to TRBJ2-5; TRBD1 or TRBD2 may be the D gene (6 bases each). The J call is in doubt because the DNA end fits TRBJ2-1 better. From germline, CDR1 is LNHDA and CDR2 SQIVND (reference sequence). This CDR3 comprises 14 residues. The CDR3 region is CASTRRGNYNEQFF. The CDR3 DNA sequence: TGTGCCAGTACCCGGAGGGGGAATTACAATGAGCAGTTCTTC.

The chain joins TRBV6-2 or TRBV6-3 to TRBJ2-1, with 8 bases aligning to TRBD2. The CDR3 spans 16 residues. With V trimmed by 0 bases and J by 10 bases, 11 bases remained unmatched. CDR1 and CDR2 from the germline V gene are MNHEY and SVGEGT. CDR3 sequence reads: CASSYSSGEGNDEQFF. CDR3 nucleotide sequence: TGTGCCAGCAGTTACTCTAGCGGGGAGGGGAATGACGAGCAGTTCTTC.

This clonotype was recorded only once. A much larger clone differs from this one at a single base, so this may be a read error. The chain recombines TRBV10-2 with TRBJ2-7, with D uncertain. The CDR3 covers 11 residues. In germline, CDR1 is WSHSY, CDR2 SAAADI. The CDR3 protein is CAGSGPHEQYF. In DNA form, the CDR3 reads TGCGCCGGCAGTGGCCCCCACGAGCAGTACTTC.